This T cell receptor beta chain emerged from a study of T cells in Graves' hyperthyroidism and ophthalmopathy. Study-wide context: Upon initial diagnosis and before any treatment, peripheral blood was collected. Whole-study findings and limits: Most clonotypes expanded in the thyroid (above 0.001) were also present in blood. Separation of ophthalmopathy from stable hyperthyroidism was achieved by a 13 V-J model.

This clonotype was observed at least ten times. Its antigen is not known. Trimming removed 3 bases at V and 7 bases at J, with 16 bases between. The CDR3 totals 15 residues. Germline CDR1 reads LNHDA; CDR2 reads SQIVND (reference sequence). Amplification yielded TCR beta CDR3 regions, with RNA transcripts as the source. First-round RT-PCR targeting the TCR CDR3 was performed with the HTBI primer set. One entry per CDR3 protein, called by TCRdb with MiXCR from the multiplex PCR reads. The table includes 200,000 to 300,000 distinct CDR3 sequences, about 15% detected once. This receptor was obtained from a woman aged 18-30 years with Graves' ophthalmopathy. Material: blood. This chain connects TRBV19 to TRBJ2-1; D possibly corresponds to TRBD2 (6 bases). CDR3 coding DNA: TGTGCCAGTAGTATCGGGGCGGGATTAGTTAATGAGCAGTTCTTC. The encoded protein is CASSIGAGLVNEQFF.